This is a list of T cell receptor beta chains from one sample in a study of OX40 agonist ivuxolimab in advanced cancers. Clones were read by immunoSEQ multiplex PCR, and TCRdb kept only the in-frame ones, dropping some. The data show tens of thousands of clones, about nine tenths seen once. The specimen comprised CD4+ or CD8+ T cells sorted from blood, sampled in a trial of the OX40 agonist ivuxolimab. These receptors came from an adult with an advanced solid tumor such as melanoma, head and neck, liver or kidney cancer. CDR3s include the opening cysteine and the closing phenylalanine or tryptophan. The D gene is left open where the match is weak. Size tells how often a clone was seen (once, few, many) or the class of an expanded clone, and some rows leave it out.

NA NA TRBJ1-5 TRBV4-1 CASSPGTGPSNQPQHF TGCGCCAGCAGCCCTGGAACGGGGCCGAGCAATCAGCCCCAGCATTTT
TRBD2 NA TRBJ2-5 TRBV29-1 CSVRAGGTGETQYF TGCAGCGTGCGAGCGGGAGGAACGGGAGAGACCCAGTACTTC
TRBD1 NA TRBJ2-1 TRBV9 CASSVQGASGNEQFF TGTGCCAGCAGCGTCCAGGGGGCATCGGGCAATGAGCAGTTCTTC
NA NA TRBJ2-1 TRBV19 CASSINRGSYNEQFF TGTGCCAGTAGTATCAATAGGGGGTCCTACAATGAGCAGTTCTTC
NA NA TRBJ1-4 TRBV4-3 CASSQGPGVDEKLFF TGCGCCAGCAGCCAAGGACCAGGGGTCGACGAAAAACTGTTTTTT
NA NA TRBJ2-1 TRBV7-9 CASSLDLQGDEQFF TGTGCCAGCAGCTTAGACCTCCAGGGTGATGAGCAGTTCTTC
NA NA TRBJ2-3 TRBV2 CASGQFLPDTQYF TGTGCCAGCGGCCAGTTCTTGCCAGATACGCAGTATTTT
NA NA TRBJ2-2 TRBV5-6 CASSLPGNGELFF TGTGCCAGCAGCCTCCCGGGGAACGGGGAGCTGTTTTTT
TRBD2 NA TRBJ2-1 TRBV30 CASSGAERASYNEQFF TGTGCCTCAAGCGGGGCGGAGCGGGCCTCCTACAATGAGCAGTTCTTC
NA once TRBJ2-2 TRBV6-4 CASSDVTGELFF TGTGCCAGCAGTGACGTCACCGGGGAGCTGTTTTTT
TRBD1 once TRBJ2-7 TRBV25-1 CASRRPPRQGNSYEQYF TGTGCCAGCAGACGACCCCCTAGACAGGGTAACTCCTACGAGCAGTACTTC
TRBD1 NA TRBJ2-1 TRBV5-1 CASSSGQAVNNEQFF TGCGCCAGCAGCTCGGGACAGGCCGTCAACAATGAGCAGTTCTTC
TRBD2 NA TRBJ2-7 TRBV2 CATRRGTSGSNEQYF TGTGCCACCAGGCGGGGGACTAGCGGGAGCAACGAGCAGTACTTC
TRBD1 NA TRBJ1-6 TRBV27 CASSRYGGQGGSPLHF TGTGCCAGCAGTCGATATGGTGGACAGGGAGGATCACCCCTCCACTTT
TRBD1 NA TRBJ1-5 TRBV4-1 CASSQDRQGNNQPQHF TGCGCCAGCAGCCAAGATAGACAGGGCAACAATCAGCCCCAGCATTTT
NA once TRBJ2-7 TRBV13 CASSLGRRASYEQYF TGTGCCAGCAGCTTAGGGAGACGGGCCTCCTACGAGCAGTACTTC
TRBD2 NA TRBJ2-5 TRBV2 CASSEGTSGRIQETQYF TGTGCCAGCAGTGAAGGGACTAGCGGGAGGATCCAAGAGACCCAGTACTTC
NA once TRBJ2-1 TRBV6-5 CASSPGGTGGGEQFF TGTGCCAGCAGCCCCGGGGGTACCGGGGGTGGTGAGCAGTTCTTC